The rows below give T cell receptor beta chains drawn from one sample of a study of shared clonotypes between healthy human individuals. The method was immunoSEQ multiplex PCR; TCRdb's version includes in-frame clones alone and lacks a portion of them. The table has about 980,000 clones, less than 85% seen once. The sequencing sample was made of memory CD4+ T cells sorted from blood. Receptors were obtained from a man in his late teens or twenties in good health. Each CDR3 is given with its conserved first and last residue. The D gene is left open where the match is weak. Some rows mark clone size as missing; the rest say once, few, many or name a class of expanded clone.

CDR3 protein	CDR3 DNA	D gene	clone size	V gene	J gene
CASSHSTGTSTDTQYF	TGTGCCAGCAGCCATTCGACTGGTACTAGCACAGATACGCAGTATTTT	-	-	TRBV7-2	TRBJ2-3
CASSAGRAVLNSPLHF	TGTGCCAGCAGTGCCGGGCGGGCAGTTCTTAATTCACCCCTCCACTTT	-	-	TRBV2	TRBJ1-6
CASSLPHQETQYF	TGTGCCAGCAGTCTCCCGCACCAAGAGACCCAGTACTTC	-	-	TRBV28	TRBJ2-5
CASSPGLLAGEKNEQFF	TGTGCCAGCAGCCCTGGGTTACTAGCGGGGGAAAAAAATGAGCAGTTCTTC	TRBD2	-	TRBV5-4	TRBJ2-1
CASSGRTGTGELFF	TGTGCCAGCAGTGGAAGGACAGGGACCGGGGAGCTGTTTTTT	TRBD1	-	TRBV25-1	TRBJ2-2
CASSQGSGSNEQFF	TGTGCCAGCAGCCAAGGCTCAGGGTCCAATGAGCAGTTCTTC	-	-	TRBV4-2	TRBJ2-1
CASSLLGTGSTDTQYF	TGTGCCAGCAGCTTATTAGGGACAGGGAGCACAGATACGCAGTATTTT	TRBD1	many	TRBV5-6	TRBJ2-3
CASSLAQDVGKETQYF	TGTGCCAGCAGCTTGGCACAGGATGTAGGGAAGGAGACCCAGTACTTC	-	-	TRBV7-9	TRBJ2-5
CASSQERDRRSGYTF	TGTGCCAGCAGCCAAGAGCGGGACAGGAGGTCAGGCTACACCTTC	TRBD1	-	TRBV4-2	TRBJ1-2
CASSQDANGMQKLFF	TGCGCCAGCAGCCAAGATGCCAACGGAATGCAAAAACTGTTTTTT	-	many	TRBV4-1	TRBJ1-4
CASSSTTSIVGELFF	TGCGCCAGCAGCTCCACAACCTCAATCGTCGGGGAGCTGTTTTTT	-	-	TRBV5-1	TRBJ2-2
CASSPREQFF	TGCGCCAGCAGTCCCCGAGAGCAGTTCTTC	-	few	TRBV5-1	TRBJ2-1
CATRRQREDTQYF	TGTGCCACTAGACGGCAGAGGGAAGATACGCAGTATTTT	-	-	TRBV19	TRBJ2-3
CASSTSPSGGDQETQYF	TGTGCCAGTAGTACCTCCCCGAGTGGCGGAGATCAAGAGACCCAGTACTTC	-	-	TRBV19	TRBJ2-5
CASSLAGYTDTQYF	TGCGCCAGCAGCTTGGCAGGGTACACAGATACGCAGTATTTT	-	-	TRBV5-1	TRBJ2-3
CASRDRSSYNSPLHF	TGTGCCAGCAGGGACAGGAGCTCCTATAATTCACCCCTCCACTTT	TRBD1	-	TRBV4-2	TRBJ1-6
CASSEGGPERYEQYF	TGTGCCAGCAGCGAGGGGGGTCCCGAACGGTACGAGCAGTACTTC	-	-	TRBV9	TRBJ2-7
CATRQGVPTDTQYF	TGTGCCACCCGACAGGGGGTCCCCACAGATACGCAGTATTTT	TRBD1	-	TRBV2	TRBJ2-3
CATGELGGLFF	TGTGCCACCGGGGAGCTAGGGGGGCTGTTTTTT	-	-	TRBV10-3	TRBJ2-2
CASSPPGQGNEKLFF	TGTGCCAGCAGCCCACCGGGGCAGGGGAATGAAAAACTGTTTTTT	-	-	TRBV28	TRBJ1-4
CASSPTGRNTEAFF	TGTGCCAGTAGTCCGACAGGGAGGAACACTGAAGCTTTCTTT	TRBD1	-	TRBV19	TRBJ1-1
CAIPGDGYTF	TGTGCCATCCCAGGGGACGGCTACACCTTC	-	-	TRBV10-3	TRBJ1-2
CASSSIRANVYEQYF	TGTGCCAGCAGCTCCATCCGGGCCAACGTGTACGAGCAGTACTTC	-	-	TRBV11-2	TRBJ2-7
CASNPPGQGNQPQHF	TGTGCCAGCAATCCTCCGGGACAGGGGAATCAGCCCCAGCATTTT	TRBD1	once	TRBV28	TRBJ1-5
CASSSRQTALYGYTF	TGTGCCAGCAGTTCCAGACAGACCGCCCTCTATGGCTACACCTTC	-	-	TRBV6-6	TRBJ1-2
CASSPEQRGANVLTF	TGTGCCAGCAGCCCCGAGCAGCGGGGGGCCAACGTCCTGACTTTC	-	-	TRBV2	TRBJ2-6
CASKRQGNQPQHF	TGTGCCAGCAAAAGACAGGGCAATCAGCCCCAGCATTTT	-	few	TRBV28	TRBJ1-5
CASSLTHPAYNEQFF	TGTGCCAGCAGCTTGACGCATCCCGCCTACAATGAGCAGTTCTTC	-	-	TRBV7-2	TRBJ2-1
CSARSTKNIQYF	TGTTCGGCGCGCTCAACCAAAAACATTCAGTACTTC	-	-	TRBV30	TRBJ2-4
CASSLDGEETQYF	TGTGCCAGCAGCTTAGATGGGGAAGAGACCCAGTACTTC	-	-	TRBV11-2	TRBJ2-5
CASSPGTDNTEAFF	TGTGCCAGCAGCCCCGGGACGGACAACACTGAAGCTTTCTTT	-	-	TRBV6-6	TRBJ1-1
CASIGDRGNYGYTF	TGTGCCAGCATAGGTGACAGAGGTAACTATGGCTACACCTTC	-	-	TRBV6-1	TRBJ1-2
CASTLGRHKDTQYF	TGTGCCAGCACCTTGGGGCGTCATAAAGATACGCAGTATTTT	-	-	TRBV7-2	TRBJ2-3
CASSSLDMTVSYEQYF	TGTGCCAGCAGCTCCCTTGATATGACTGTTTCCTACGAGCAGTACTTC	-	-	TRBV5-6	TRBJ2-7
CASSLKGNTEAFF	TGTGCCAGCAGTTTAAAGGGGAACACTGAAGCTTTCTTT	-	-	TRBV27	TRBJ1-1
CASRITGKETQYF	TGTGCCAGCAGGATAACAGGGAAAGAGACCCAGTACTTC	-	-	TRBV11-2	TRBJ2-5
CASNGQGGGNSPLHF	TGTGCCAGCAATGGCCAGGGAGGAGGCAATTCACCCCTCCACTTT	-	few	TRBV6-1	TRBJ1-6
CASSEAGARGQETQYF	TGTGCCAGCAGTGAAGCAGGGGCCCGCGGGCAAGAGACCCAGTACTTC	-	-	TRBV2	TRBJ2-5
CASSIPRTGNNQPQHF	TGTGCCAGTAGTATACCCCGGACAGGCAACAATCAGCCCCAGCATTTT	TRBD1	-	TRBV19	TRBJ1-5
CASRSTRQGGKAFF	TGTGCCAGCAGGTCTACCCGACAGGGGGGTAAAGCTTTCTTT	TRBD1	-	TRBV6-5	TRBJ1-1
CAWILKARDRGLAFF	TGTGCCTGGATATTGAAAGCCCGGGACAGGGGGCTAGCTTTCTTT	TRBD1	few	TRBV30	TRBJ1-1
CASSRDSRMADTQYF	TGTGCCAGCAGCCGGGACTCGAGGATGGCAGATACGCAGTATTTT	-	-	TRBV7-9	TRBJ2-3
CASSSSGQGSSEQYF	TGTGCCAGCAGCAGTTCGGGACAGGGATCTTCCGAGCAGTACTTC	TRBD1	once	TRBV9	TRBJ2-7
CASSWDPTKAEQYF	TGCGCCAGCAGCTGGGACCCGACAAAGGCAGAGCAGTACTTC	-	once	TRBV5-1	TRBJ2-7
CASSPEGTETQYF	TGCGCCAGCAGCCCGGAAGGGACAGAGACCCAGTACTTC	-	once	TRBV5-1	TRBJ2-5
CASSFKTGGTGELFF	TGTGCCAGCAGCTTTAAAACAGGGGGCACCGGGGAGCTGTTTTTT	TRBD1	-	TRBV11-2	TRBJ2-2
CASNPAGLASSLRGEQYF	TGTGCCAGCAACCCCGCGGGACTAGCCTCATCACTCCGGGGCGAGCAGTACTTC	TRBD2	-	TRBV28	TRBJ2-7
CASSPHRGLEQYF	TGCGCCAGCAGCCCCCACAGGGGGCTCGAGCAGTACTTC	TRBD1	-	TRBV4-3	TRBJ2-7
CASSEQGRYEQYF	TGTGCCAGCAGCGAACAGGGTCGGTACGAGCAGTACTTC	-	-	TRBV11-2	TRBJ2-7
CASWTSGFGQFF	TGTGCCTCTTGGACTAGCGGGTTCGGGCAGTTCTTC	TRBD2	-	TRBV6-5	TRBJ2-1
CASSGGTSGSYDKNIQYF	TGCGCCAGCAGTGGCGGGACTAGCGGGAGTTATGACAAAAACATTCAGTACTTC	TRBD2	few	TRBV10-1	TRBJ2-4
CASSLLYEGRSGYTF	TGTGCCAGCAGTTTACTATACGAAGGAAGGTCTGGCTACACCTTC	-	-	TRBV28	TRBJ1-2
CASGLGYTQYF	TGTGCTAGTGGTTTGGGGTATACGCAGTATTTT	-	-	TRBV12-5	TRBJ2-3
CARKRGGMNTEAFF	TGTGCCAGAAAAAGAGGCGGGATGAACACTGAAGCTTTCTTT	-	-	TRBV21-1	TRBJ1-1